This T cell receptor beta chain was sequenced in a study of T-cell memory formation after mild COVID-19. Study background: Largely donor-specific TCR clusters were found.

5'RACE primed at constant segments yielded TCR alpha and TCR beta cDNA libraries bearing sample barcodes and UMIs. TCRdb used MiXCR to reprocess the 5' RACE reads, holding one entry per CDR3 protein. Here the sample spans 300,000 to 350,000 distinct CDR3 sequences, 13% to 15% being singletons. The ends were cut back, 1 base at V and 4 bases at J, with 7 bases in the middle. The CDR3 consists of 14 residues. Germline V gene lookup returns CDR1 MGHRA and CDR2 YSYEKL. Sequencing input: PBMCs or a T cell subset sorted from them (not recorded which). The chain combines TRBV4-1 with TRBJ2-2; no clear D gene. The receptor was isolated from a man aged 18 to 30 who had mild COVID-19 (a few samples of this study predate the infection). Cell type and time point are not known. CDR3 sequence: CASSQVFGTGELFF. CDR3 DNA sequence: TGCGCCAGCAGCCAAGTTTTCGGCACCGGGGAGCTGTTTTTT.